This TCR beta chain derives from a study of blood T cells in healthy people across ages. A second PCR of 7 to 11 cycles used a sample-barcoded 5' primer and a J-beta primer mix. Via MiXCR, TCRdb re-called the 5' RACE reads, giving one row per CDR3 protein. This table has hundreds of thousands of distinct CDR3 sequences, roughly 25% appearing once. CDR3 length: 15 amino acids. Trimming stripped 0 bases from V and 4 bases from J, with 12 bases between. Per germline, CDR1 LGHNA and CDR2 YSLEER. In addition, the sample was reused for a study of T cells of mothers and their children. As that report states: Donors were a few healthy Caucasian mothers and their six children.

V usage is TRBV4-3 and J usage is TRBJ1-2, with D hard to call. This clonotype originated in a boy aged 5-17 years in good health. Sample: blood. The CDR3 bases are TGCGCCAGCAGCCAAGATTGGGAGAACGCCTATGGCTACACCTTC. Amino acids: CASSQDWENAYGYTF.